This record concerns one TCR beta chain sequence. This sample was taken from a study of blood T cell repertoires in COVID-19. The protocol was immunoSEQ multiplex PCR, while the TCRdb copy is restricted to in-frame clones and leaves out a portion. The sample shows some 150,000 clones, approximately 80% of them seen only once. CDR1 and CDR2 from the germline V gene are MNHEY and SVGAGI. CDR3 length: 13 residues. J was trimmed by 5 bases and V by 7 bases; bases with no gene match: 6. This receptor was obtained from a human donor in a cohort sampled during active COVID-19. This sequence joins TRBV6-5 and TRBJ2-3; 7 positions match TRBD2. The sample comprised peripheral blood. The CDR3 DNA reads TGTGCCAGCACTCCCTCGGGGGGAGATACGCAGTATTTT. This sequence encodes CASTPSGGDTQYF.